The TCR beta chain described here comes from a study of tumor and adjacent non-tumor tissue in lung cancer. No cell sorting was done before RNA was extracted from the tissue. The normal lung tissue was taken more than 3 cm from the tumor edge. Newly diagnosed lung cancer patients had thoracic surgery in China, August–November 2014, without prior chemotherapy. General observations from the study: Higher tumor TCR diversity was associated with shorter survival.

V was trimmed by 5 bases and J by 0 bases, leaving 13 bases between them. This CDR3 comprises 15 residues. Germline CDR1 reads LGHNA; CDR2 reads YSLEER. TCRbeta libraries were built with three rounds of nested PCR, modified from ARM-PCR. TCRdb reprocessed the multiplex PCR reads via MiXCR and lists one record per CDR3 protein. This table has about 100,000 distinct CDR3 sequences, approximately 60% appearing once. Concerning this clonotype: Antigen: not known.

The receptor comes from a man in his thirties or forties with non-small cell lung cancer. The chain links TRBV4-3 to TRBJ1-2, with D unclear. Specimen: distant non-tumor lung tissue. This CDR3 is CASSANRHANYGYTF. For the CDR3, the DNA is TGCGCCAGCAGCGCAAACAGACACGCTAACTATGGCTACACCTTC.